This TCR beta chain stems from a study of blood T cells in healthy people across ages. With a J-beta primer mix and a sample-barcoded 5' primer, a second PCR ran about 7 to 11 cycles. A template-switch adaptor with 12 random nucleotides tagged each cDNA molecule. A single record per CDR3 protein comes from TCRdb applying MiXCR to the 5' RACE reads. The data show some 900,000 distinct CDR3 sequences, around 46% seen once. Sample donors were healthy Caucasian individuals that came from Russia, aged roughly 6 to 95. The authors extracted at least 5 micrograms of total RNA per sample. Germline loops: CDR1 SNHLY, CDR2 FYNNEI. The CDR3 is 13 residues long. Trimming took off 1 base at V and 10 bases at J, with 14 bases between the two ends.

The origin of this receptor is a man aged 25-40 years in good health. The sequenced sample consisted of blood. The chain joins TRBV2 to TRBJ2-7; no definite D call. The CDR3 DNA is TGTGCCAGCAGTGAAGGGTGGTCGGGCGGACAGTACTTC. This encodes CASSEGWSGGQYF. Full variable domain (outside the CDR3, taken from reference TRBV2 and TRBJ2-7): EPEVTQTPSHQVTQMGQEVILRCVPISNHLYFYWYRQILGQKVEFLVSFYNNEISEKSEIFDDQFSVERPDGSNFTLKIRSTKLEDSAMYFCASSEGWSGGQYFGPGTRLTVT.